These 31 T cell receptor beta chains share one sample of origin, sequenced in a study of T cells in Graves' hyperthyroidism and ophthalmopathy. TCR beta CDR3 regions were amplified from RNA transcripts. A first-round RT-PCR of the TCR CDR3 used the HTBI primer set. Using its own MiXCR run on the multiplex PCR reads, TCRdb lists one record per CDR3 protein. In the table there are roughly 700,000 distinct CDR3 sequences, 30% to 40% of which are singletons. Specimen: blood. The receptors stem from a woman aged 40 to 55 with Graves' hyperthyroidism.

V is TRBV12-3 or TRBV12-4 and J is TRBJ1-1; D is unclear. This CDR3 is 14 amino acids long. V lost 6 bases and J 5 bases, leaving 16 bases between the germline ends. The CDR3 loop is CASSPTAKRTEAFF. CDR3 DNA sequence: TGTGCCAGCAGCCCAACAGCTAAAAGAACTGAAGCTTTCTTT.

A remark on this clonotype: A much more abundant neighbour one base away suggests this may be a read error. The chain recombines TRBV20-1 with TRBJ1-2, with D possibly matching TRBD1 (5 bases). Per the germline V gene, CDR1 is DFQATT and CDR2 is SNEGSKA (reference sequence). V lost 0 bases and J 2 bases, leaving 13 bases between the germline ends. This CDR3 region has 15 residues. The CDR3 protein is CSAREGIGANYGYTF. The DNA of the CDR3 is TGCAGTGCTAGAGAGGGGATAGGGGCGAACTATGGCTACACCTTC.

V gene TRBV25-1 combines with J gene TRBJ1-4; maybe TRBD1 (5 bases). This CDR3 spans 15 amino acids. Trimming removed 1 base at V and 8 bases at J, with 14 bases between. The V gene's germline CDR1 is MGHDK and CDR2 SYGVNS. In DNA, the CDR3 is TGTGCCAGCAGTGAATTGGTAGGGGAAAACGAAAAACTGTTTTTT. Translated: CASSELVGENEKLFF.

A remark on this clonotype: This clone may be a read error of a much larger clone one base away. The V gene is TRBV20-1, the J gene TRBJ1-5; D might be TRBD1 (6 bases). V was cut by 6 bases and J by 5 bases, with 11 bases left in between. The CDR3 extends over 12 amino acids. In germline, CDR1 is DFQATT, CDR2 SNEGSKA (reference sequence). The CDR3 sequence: CSARKGDQPQHF. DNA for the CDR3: TGCAGTGCCCGAAAGGGGGATCAGCCCCAGCATTTT.

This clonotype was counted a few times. The CDR3 DNA reads TGCGCCAGCAGCCAAGAGGTTGGACGGAATTCACCCCTCCACTTT. Residues: CASSQEVGRNSPLHF. This sequence joins TRBV4-3 and TRBJ1-6; D call uncertain. V was clipped by 0 bases and J by 7 bases, with 10 bases between them. The CDR3 spans 15 residues. Looked up from germline, CDR1 is LGHNA and CDR2 is YSLEER.

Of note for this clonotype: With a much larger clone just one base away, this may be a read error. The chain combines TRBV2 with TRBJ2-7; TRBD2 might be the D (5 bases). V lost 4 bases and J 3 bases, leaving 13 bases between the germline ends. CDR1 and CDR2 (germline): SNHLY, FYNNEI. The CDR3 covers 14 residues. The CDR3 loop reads CASSVEGLLYEQYF. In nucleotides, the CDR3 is TGTGCCAGCAGTGTTGAGGGCCTGCTCTACGAGCAGTACTTC.

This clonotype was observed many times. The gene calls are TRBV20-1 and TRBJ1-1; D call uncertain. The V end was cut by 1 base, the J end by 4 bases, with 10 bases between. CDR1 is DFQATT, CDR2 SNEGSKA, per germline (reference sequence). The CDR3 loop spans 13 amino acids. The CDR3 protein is CSARGPAGTEAFF. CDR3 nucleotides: TGCAGTGCTAGAGGACCGGCGGGCACTGAAGCTTTCTTT.

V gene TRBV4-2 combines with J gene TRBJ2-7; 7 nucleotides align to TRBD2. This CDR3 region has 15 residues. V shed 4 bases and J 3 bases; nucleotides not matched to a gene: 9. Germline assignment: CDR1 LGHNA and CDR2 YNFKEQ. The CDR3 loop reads CASSLAGTNDYEQYF. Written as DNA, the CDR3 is TGTGCCAGCAGCCTCGCCGGGACTAACGACTACGAGCAGTACTTC.

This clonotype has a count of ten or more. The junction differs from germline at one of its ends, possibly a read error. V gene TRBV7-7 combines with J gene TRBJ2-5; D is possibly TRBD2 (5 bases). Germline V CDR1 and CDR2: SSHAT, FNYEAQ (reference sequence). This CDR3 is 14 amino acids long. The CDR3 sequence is CASSPHTGQETQYF. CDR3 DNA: TGTGCTAGCAGCCCGCATACGGGGCAAGAGACCCAGTACTTC.

The CDR3 here is CASSWGQGGSYEQYF. DNA for the CDR3: TGTGCCAGCAGCTGGGGACAGGGGGGGTCCTACGAGCAGTACTTC. The chain combines TRBV11-2 with TRBJ2-7; 11 bases align to TRBD1. V gave up 4 bases and J gave up 1 base; unmatched junction bases: 3. The V gene's germline CDR1 is SGHAT and CDR2 FQNNGV. The CDR3 contains 15 residues.

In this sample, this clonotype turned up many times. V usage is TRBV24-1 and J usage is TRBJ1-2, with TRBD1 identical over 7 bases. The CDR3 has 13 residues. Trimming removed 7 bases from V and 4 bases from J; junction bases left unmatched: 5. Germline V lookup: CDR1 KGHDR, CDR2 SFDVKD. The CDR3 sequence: CATSPGQSYGYTF. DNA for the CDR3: TGTGCCACCAGCCCGGGACAGAGCTATGGCTACACCTTC.

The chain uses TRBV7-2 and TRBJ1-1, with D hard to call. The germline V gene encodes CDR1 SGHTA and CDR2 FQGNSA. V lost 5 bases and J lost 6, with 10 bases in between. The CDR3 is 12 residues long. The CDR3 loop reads CASSTGEAEAFF. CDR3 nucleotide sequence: TGTGCCAGCAGCACTGGCGAGGCTGAAGCTTTCTTT.

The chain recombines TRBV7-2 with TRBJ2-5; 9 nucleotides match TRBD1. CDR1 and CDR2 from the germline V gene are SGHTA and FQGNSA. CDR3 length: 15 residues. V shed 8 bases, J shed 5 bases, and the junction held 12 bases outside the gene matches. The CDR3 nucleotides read TGTGCCAGCTCGCGACAGGGGGTTGGAAGGGAGACCCAGTACTTC. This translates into CASSRQGVGRETQYF.

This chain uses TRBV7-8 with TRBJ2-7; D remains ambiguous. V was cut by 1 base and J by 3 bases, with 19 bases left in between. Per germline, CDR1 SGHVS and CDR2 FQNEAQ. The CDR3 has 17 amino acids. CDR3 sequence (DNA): TGTGCCAGCAGCTTAGGCGGAGTACGGGCCCTATACTACGAGCAGTACTTC. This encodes CASSLGGVRALYYEQYF.

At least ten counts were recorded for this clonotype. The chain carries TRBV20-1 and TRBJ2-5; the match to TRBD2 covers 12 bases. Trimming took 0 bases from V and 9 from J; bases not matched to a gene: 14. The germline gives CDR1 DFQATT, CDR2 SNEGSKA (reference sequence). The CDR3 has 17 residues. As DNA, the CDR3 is TGCAGTGCTAGAGATACTCCCCCCCGGCTAGCGGGAGGGCCCCAGTACTTC. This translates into CSARDTPPRLAGGPQYF.

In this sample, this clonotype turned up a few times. CDR3 coding DNA: TGTGCCAGCGGCGAGAGACAGGGGGCCAGGCACAGAAAGGGCTACACCTTC. Its protein is CASGERQGARHRKGYTF. The rearrangement links TRBV9 to TRBJ1-2; TRBD1 aligns across 10 bases. The CDR3 runs to 17 residues. Germline V gene lookup returns CDR1 SGDLS and CDR2 YYNGEE. V lost 7 bases, J lost 8 bases, and 20 bases stayed unmatched.

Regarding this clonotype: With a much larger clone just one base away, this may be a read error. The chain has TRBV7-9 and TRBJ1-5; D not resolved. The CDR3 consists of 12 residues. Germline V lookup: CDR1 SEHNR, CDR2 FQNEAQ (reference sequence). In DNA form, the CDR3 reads TGTGCCAACAGCTTACCTGATCAGCCCCAGCATTTT. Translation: CANSLPDQPQHF. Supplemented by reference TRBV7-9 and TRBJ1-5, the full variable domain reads DTGVSQNPRHKITKRGQNVTFRCDPISEHNRLYWYRQTLGQGPEFLTYFQNEAQLEKSRLLSDRFSAERPKGSFSTLEIQRTEQGDSAMYLCANSLPDQPQHFGDGTRLSIL.

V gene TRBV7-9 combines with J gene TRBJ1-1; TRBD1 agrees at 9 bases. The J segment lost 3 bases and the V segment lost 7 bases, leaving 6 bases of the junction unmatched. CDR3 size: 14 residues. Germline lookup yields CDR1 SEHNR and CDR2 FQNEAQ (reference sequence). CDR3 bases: TGTGCCAGCACCCAACAGGGGGCCTACACTGAAGCTTTCTTT. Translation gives CASTQQGAYTEAFF.

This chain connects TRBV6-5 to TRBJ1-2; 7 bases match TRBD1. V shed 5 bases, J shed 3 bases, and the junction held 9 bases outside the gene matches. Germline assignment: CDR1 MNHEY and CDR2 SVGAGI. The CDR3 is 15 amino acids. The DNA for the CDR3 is TGTGCCAGCAGTAACTTTCACAGGGGAGACTATGGCTACACCTTC. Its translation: CASSNFHRGDYGYTF.

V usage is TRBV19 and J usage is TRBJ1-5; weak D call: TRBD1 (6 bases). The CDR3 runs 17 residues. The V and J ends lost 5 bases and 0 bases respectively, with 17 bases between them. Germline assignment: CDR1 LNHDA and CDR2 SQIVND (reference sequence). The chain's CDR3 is CASSPRAPGASNQPQHF. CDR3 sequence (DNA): TGTGCCAGTAGTCCCCGGGCCCCAGGGGCTAGCAATCAGCCCCAGCATTTT.

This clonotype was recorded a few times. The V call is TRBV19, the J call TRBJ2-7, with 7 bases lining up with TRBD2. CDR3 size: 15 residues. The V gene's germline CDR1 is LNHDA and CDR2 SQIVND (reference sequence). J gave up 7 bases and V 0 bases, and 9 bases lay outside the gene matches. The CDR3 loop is CASSIDPGAGREQYF. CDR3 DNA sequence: TGTGCCAGTAGTATAGACCCAGGAGCGGGGCGGGAGCAGTACTTC.

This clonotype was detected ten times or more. Here the CDR3 DNA reads TGTGCCAGCAGCAAGGGGGGGGGGTTTACGCAGTATTTT. As protein: CASSKGGGFTQYF. The chain combines TRBV7-3 with TRBJ2-3; tentatively, D is TRBD2 (7 bases). The CDR3 totals 13 residues. Trimming stripped 5 bases from V and 8 bases from J, with 14 bases between. The V gene's germline CDR1 is SGHTA and CDR2 FQGTGA.

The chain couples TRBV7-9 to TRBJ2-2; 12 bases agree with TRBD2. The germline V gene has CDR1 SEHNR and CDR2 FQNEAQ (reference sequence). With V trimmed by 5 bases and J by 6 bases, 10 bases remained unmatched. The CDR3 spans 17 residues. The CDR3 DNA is TGTGCCAGCAGCATCGACACTAGCGGGAGGTACTCCGGGGAGCTGTTTTTT. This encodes CASSIDTSGRYSGELFF.

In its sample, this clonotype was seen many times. CDR3 DNA: TGTGCCAGCAGCCCGTTTGACGGGAGTCCCTACGAGCAGTACTTC. Protein sequence: CASSPFDGSPYEQYF. V usage is TRBV7-2 and J usage is TRBJ2-7; D possibly corresponds to TRBD2 (6 bases). CDR1 is SGHTA, CDR2 FQGNSA, per germline. CDR3 length equals 15 residues. The germline V and J ends were trimmed by 5 bases and 2 bases, with 16 bases remaining between them.

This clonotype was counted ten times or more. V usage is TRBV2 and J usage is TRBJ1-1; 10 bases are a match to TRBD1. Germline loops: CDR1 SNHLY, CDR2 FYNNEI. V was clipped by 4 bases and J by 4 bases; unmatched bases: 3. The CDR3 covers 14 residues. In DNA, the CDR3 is TGTGCCAGCAGTGTCAGGACAGGGGGCACTGAAGCTTTCTTT. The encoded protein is CASSVRTGGTEAFF.

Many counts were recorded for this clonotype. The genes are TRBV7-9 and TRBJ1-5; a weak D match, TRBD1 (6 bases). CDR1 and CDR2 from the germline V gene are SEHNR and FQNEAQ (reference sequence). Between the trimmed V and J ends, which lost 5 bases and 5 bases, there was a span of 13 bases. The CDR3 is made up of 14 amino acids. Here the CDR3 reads CASSRGDIDQPQHF. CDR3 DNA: TGTGCCAGCAGCCGCGGGGACATTGATCAGCCCCAGCATTTT. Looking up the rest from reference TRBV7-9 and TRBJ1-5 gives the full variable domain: DTGVSQNPRHKITKRGQNVTFRCDPISEHNRLYWYRQTLGQGPEFLTYFQNEAQLEKSRLLSDRFSAERPKGSFSTLEIQRTEQGDSAMYLCASSRGDIDQPQHFGDGTRLSIL.

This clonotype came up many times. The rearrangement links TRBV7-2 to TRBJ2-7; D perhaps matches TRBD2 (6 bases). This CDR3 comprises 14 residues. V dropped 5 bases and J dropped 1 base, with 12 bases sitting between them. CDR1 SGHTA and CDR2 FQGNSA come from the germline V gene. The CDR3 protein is CASSVGGASYEQYF. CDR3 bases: TGTGCCAGCAGCGTTGGAGGGGCGTCCTACGAGCAGTACTTC.

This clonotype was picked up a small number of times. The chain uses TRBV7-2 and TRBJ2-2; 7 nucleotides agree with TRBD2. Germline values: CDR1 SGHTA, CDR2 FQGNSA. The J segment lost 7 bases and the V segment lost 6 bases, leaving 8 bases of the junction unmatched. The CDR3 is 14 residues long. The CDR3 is CASRQAGLGGELFF. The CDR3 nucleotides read TGTGCCAGCAGGCAAGCGGGGTTAGGCGGGGAGCTGTTTTTT.

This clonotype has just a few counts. The CDR3 sequence is CASSLGQGAVRTEAFF. The CDR3 DNA follows: TGTGCCAGCAGTCTAGGACAGGGGGCGGTACGGACTGAAGCTTTCTTT. The chain has TRBV12-3 or TRBV12-4 and TRBJ1-1, with TRBD1 matching 11 bases. The trim removed 5 bases at V and 5 bases at J, leaving 10 bases unmatched. CDR3 size: 16 residues.

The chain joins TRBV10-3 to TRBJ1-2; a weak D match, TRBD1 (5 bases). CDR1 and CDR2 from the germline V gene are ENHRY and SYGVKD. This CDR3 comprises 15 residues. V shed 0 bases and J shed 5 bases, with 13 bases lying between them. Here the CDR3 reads CAISESYAGRYGYTF. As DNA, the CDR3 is TGTGCCATCAGTGAGTCGTATGCAGGGCGATATGGCTACACCTTC.

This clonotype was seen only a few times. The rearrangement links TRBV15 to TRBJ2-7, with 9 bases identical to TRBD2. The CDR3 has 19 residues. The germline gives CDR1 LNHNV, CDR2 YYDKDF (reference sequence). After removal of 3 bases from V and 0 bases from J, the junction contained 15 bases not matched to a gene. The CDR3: CATSSDTGLAGPSSYEQYF. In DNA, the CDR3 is TGTGCCACCAGCAGTGATACGGGGCTAGCGGGGCCGAGCTCCTACGAGCAGTACTTC.